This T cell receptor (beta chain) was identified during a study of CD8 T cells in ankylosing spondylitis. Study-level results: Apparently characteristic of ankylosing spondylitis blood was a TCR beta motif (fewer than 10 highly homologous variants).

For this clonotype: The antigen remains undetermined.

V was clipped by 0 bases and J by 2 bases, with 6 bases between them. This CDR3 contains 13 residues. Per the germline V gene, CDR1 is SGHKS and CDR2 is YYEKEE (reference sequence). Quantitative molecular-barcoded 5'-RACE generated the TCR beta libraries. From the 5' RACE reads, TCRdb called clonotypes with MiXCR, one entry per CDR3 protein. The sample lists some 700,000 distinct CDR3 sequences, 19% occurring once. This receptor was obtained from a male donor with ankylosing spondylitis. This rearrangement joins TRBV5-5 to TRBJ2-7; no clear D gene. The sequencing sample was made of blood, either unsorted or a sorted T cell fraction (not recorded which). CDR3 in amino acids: CASSLELPYEQYF. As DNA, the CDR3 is TGTGCCAGCAGCTTGGAGCTGCCCTACGAGCAGTACTTC.